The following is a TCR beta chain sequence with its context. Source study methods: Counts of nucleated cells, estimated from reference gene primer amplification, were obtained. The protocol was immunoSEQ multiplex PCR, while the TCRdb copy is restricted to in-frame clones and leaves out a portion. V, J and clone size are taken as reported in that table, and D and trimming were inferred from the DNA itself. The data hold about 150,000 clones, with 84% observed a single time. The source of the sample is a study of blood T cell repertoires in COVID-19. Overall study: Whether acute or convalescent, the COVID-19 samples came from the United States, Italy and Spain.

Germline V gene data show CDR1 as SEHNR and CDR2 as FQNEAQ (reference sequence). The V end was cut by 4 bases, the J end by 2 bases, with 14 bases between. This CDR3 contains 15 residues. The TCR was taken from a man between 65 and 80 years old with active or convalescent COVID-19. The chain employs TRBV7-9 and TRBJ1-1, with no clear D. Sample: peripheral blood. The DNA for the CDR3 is TGTGCCAGCAGCTCAGGACGGGAGGGAAACACTGAAGCTTTCTTT. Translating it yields CASSSGREGNTEAFF.